This T cell receptor beta chain was sequenced for a study of shared clonotypes between healthy human individuals. Clones were sequenced by immunoSEQ multiplex PCR, and TCRdb holds only the in-frame ones, with some missing. Among just over 2,000,000 clones, approximately 94% were seen once, and the ten largest hold 0.9% to 1.3%. CD8 cells classed as naive were CD45RO-negative and positively selected for CCR7, excluding terminally differentiated effector memory CD45RA+ cells. J lost 6 bases, V lost 5 bases, and 12 bases had no gene match. The CDR3 consists of 15 residues. Looked up from germline, CDR1 is GTSNPN and CDR2 is SVGIG (reference sequence).

The TCR sequence derives from a man younger than 30 in good health. Source material: naive CD8+ T cells sorted from blood. This chain connects TRBV30 to TRBJ2-3, with 9 nucleotides matching TRBD2. The CDR3 region is CAWGVAGGPPDTQYF. DNA of the CDR3: TGTGCCTGGGGGGTGGCGGGAGGGCCCCCCGATACGCAGTATTTT. Full variable domain (outside the CDR3, taken from reference TRBV30 and TRBJ2-3): SQTIHQWPATLVQPVGSPLSLECTVEGTSNPNLYWYRQAAGRGLQLLFYSVGIGQISSEVPQNLSASRPQDRQFILSSKKLLLSDSGFYLCAWGVAGGPPDTQYFGPGTRLTVL.